These T cell receptor beta chains were read from a single sample in a study of control samples from healthy donors and cancer patients. The assay was immunoSEQ multiplex PCR, and TCRdb's table has in-frame clones only and misses some. The table lists 140,000 to 150,000 clones, around nine tenths of them singletons. The material sequenced was blood. All receptors derive from a man aged 25 to 40 in good health. The CDR3 runs from the conserved cysteine through the conserved F or W. The D gene is left open where the match is weak. Rows may omit the clone size; those that give it use once, few, many or a size class.

NA	NA	TRBV10-2	TRBJ2-2	CASVRTGEATRELFF	TGCGCCAGCGTCCGTACCGGGGAGGCCACCAGGGAGCTGTTTTTT
NA	TRBD1	TRBV7-9	TRBJ2-7	CASSFQGGDRAKYF	TGTGCCAGCAGCTTTCAGGGAGGGGACAGGGCGAAGTACTTC
NA	NA	TRBV7-9	TRBJ2-7	CASSLDTYEQYF	TGTGCCAGCAGCTTAGATACCTACGAGCAGTACTTC
NA	TRBD1	TRBV19	TRBJ2-6	CASSIGGQGSSGANVLTF	TGTGCCAGTAGTATTGGGGGACAGGGGTCGTCTGGGGCCAACGTCCTGACTTTC
once	TRBD2	TRBV6-2/TRBV6-3	TRBJ2-1	CASSFTPWASGPIYNEQFF	TGTGCCAGCAGCTTCACCCCCTGGGCTAGCGGACCGATTTACAATGAGCAGTTCTTC
NA	NA	TRBV9	TRBJ2-7	CASSPQPGAAYEQYF	TGTGCCAGCAGCCCCCAGCCGGGGGCGGCCTACGAGCAGTACTTC
NA	NA	TRBV6-5	TRBJ2-7	CASSYSRVGVYEQYF	TGTGCCAGCAGTTACTCGAGGGTTGGGGTCTACGAGCAGTACTTC
NA	TRBD1	TRBV19	TRBJ1-1	CASSIVGTGNTEAFF	TGTGCCAGTAGTATAGTTGGGACAGGGAACACTGAAGCTTTCTTT
NA	TRBD1	TRBV24-1	TRBJ2-3	CATSDPSGQGGTDTQYF	TGTGCCACCAGTGATCCTAGCGGACAGGGGGGCACAGATACGCAGTATTTT
few	TRBD1	TRBV19	TRBJ2-7	CASGTGDYEQYF	TGTGCCAGTGGGACAGGGGACTACGAGCAGTACTTC
NA	TRBD2	TRBV5-1	TRBJ2-5	CASQAVAGGETQYF	TGCGCCAGCCAAGCAGTAGCGGGGGGTGAGACCCAGTACTTC
NA	NA	TRBV7-6	TRBJ1-5	CASSLGGGNSYSNQPQHF	TGTGCCAGCAGCTTAGGGGGCGGAAACTCCTATAGCAATCAGCCCCAGCATTTT
once	NA	TRBV24-1	TRBJ2-6	CATSDPRQDLTGANVLTF	TGTGCCACCAGTGATCCCCGCCAGGACCTAACTGGGGCCAACGTCCTGACTTTC
NA	NA	TRBV7-9	TRBJ1-2	CASRPAGFGYGYTF	TGTGCCAGCAGACCCGCAGGTTTTGGCTATGGCTACACCTTC
NA	NA	TRBV6-5	TRBJ2-5	CASSLGGKTQYF	TGTGCCAGCAGTTTGGGGGGTAAGACCCAGTACTTC
NA	NA	TRBV11-3	TRBJ2-7	CASSLQRTRCGGEQYF	TGTGCCAGCAGCCTACAGAGGACACGGTGCGGTGGGGAGCAGTACTTC
NA	NA	TRBV2	TRBJ2-7	CASSVGASSYEQYF	TGTGCCAGCAGTGTCGGGGCTAGCTCCTACGAGCAGTACTTC
NA	NA	TRBV24-1	TRBJ2-3	CATSDSLGGSTDTQYF	TGTGCCACCAGTGACTCACTAGGAGGTAGCACAGATACGCAGTATTTT
NA	NA	TRBV4-1	TRBJ2-7	CASSQGGGVAAYEQYF	TGCGCCAGCAGCCAAGGAGGAGGGGTCGCCGCCTACGAGCAGTACTTC
NA	NA	TRBV7-2	TRBJ2-1	CASSSSGGNEQFF	TGTGCCAGCAGCTCCAGCGGAGGCAATGAGCAGTTCTTC
NA	TRBD2	TRBV4-2	TRBJ2-1	CASSPLAGYNEQFF	TGTGCCAGCAGCCCACTAGCGGGGTACAATGAGCAGTTCTTC
once	NA	TRBV24-1	TRBJ1-5	CATSVGQFNQPQHF	TGTGCCACCAGTGTGGGGCAGTTCAATCAGCCCCAGCATTTT
NA	NA	TRBV11-2	TRBJ1-1	CASSGRQSMNTEAFF	TGTGCCAGCAGTGGGCGACAGAGTATGAACACTGAAGCTTTCTTT
NA	NA	TRBV7-2	TRBJ1-4	CASSLRTAATNEKLFF	TGTGCCAGCAGCTTACGGACAGCCGCAACTAATGAAAAACTGTTTTTT
NA	TRBD1	TRBV6-9	TRBJ2-5	CASSWHRDRVFVETQYF	TGTGCCAGCAGTTGGCACCGGGACAGGGTTTTCGTAGAGACCCAGTACTTC
NA	NA	TRBV9	TRBJ1-1	CASSVEVEGWNTEAFF	TGTGCCAGCAGCGTAGAAGTAGAGGGGTGGAACACTGAAGCTTTCTTT
NA	NA	TRBV10-3	TRBJ2-7	CAISVRTVAEQYF	TGTGCCATCAGTGTTCGGACAGTCGCCGAGCAGTACTTC
NA	NA	TRBV4-3	TRBJ1-4	CASSQNSGTGHEKLFF	TGCGCCAGCAGCCAAAATTCCGGGACGGGACATGAAAAACTGTTTTTT
NA	TRBD2	TRBV29-1	TRBJ2-7	CSADTSGVTYEQYF	TGCAGCGCCGATACTAGCGGGGTTACCTACGAGCAGTACTTC
NA	TRBD1	TRBV10-3	TRBJ1-2	CAITPDRAYGYTF	TGTGCCATCACTCCGGACAGGGCCTATGGCTACACCTTC
NA	NA	TRBV5-5	TRBJ2-3	CASSLDSVGYTDTQYF	TGTGCCAGCAGCTTGGATTCGGTGGGCTACACAGATACGCAGTATTTT
few	NA	TRBV3-1/TRBV3-2	TRBJ2-1	CASSEAGNEQFF	TGTGCCAGCAGCGAAGCCGGCAATGAGCAGTTCTTC
few	NA	TRBV5-6	TRBJ2-3	CASSYQGLLTDTQYF	TGTGCCAGCAGCTATCAGGGACTTCTCACAGATACGCAGTATTTT
NA	NA	TRBV7-9	TRBJ1-2	CASSDPTYYGYTF	TGTGCCAGCAGTGACCCTACCTACTATGGCTACACCTTC
NA	NA	TRBV12-3/TRBV12-4	TRBJ1-5	CASSFSRAAQHF	TGTGCCAGCAGTTTTAGCAGGGCGGCCCAGCATTTT
NA	NA	TRBV9	TRBJ1-3	CASSESSGNTIYF	TGTGCCAGCAGCGAATCTTCTGGAAACACCATATATTTT
NA	NA	TRBV19	TRBJ1-5	CASSIGNPYSNQPQHF	TGTGCCAGTAGTATAGGGAACCCTTATAGCAATCAGCCCCAGCATTTT